This is a list of T cell receptor beta chains from one sample in a study of blood T cell repertoires in COVID-19. Repertoires were generated with immunoSEQ multiplex PCR, while TCRdb's copy carries only in-frame clones and drops some. The repertoire holds over 150,000 clones, with around nine tenths as singletons. The specimen was peripheral blood. Source of these receptors: a man over 45 with COVID-19, enrolled during active disease. Each CDR3 is given with its conserved first and last residue. D genes are given only for firm matches. Where a row states a size, it is once, few, many or the class of an expanded clone; other rows omit it.

>TRBJ2-7|TRBV6-5|-|-
CASSWDTGSYEQYF
TGTGCCAGCAGTTGGGACACCGGCTCCTACGAGCAGTACTTC
>TRBJ1-1|TRBV5-4|-|-
CASSLVSENTEAFF
TGTGCCAGCAGCTTGGTGTCAGAAAACACTGAAGCTTTCTTT
>TRBJ1-3|TRBV5-6|-|once
CASSRTGGAPGNTIYF
TGTGCCAGCAGCCGCACCGGAGGGGCCCCTGGAAACACCATATATTTT
>TRBJ1-5|TRBV11-2|-|once
CASSLDLRQPQHF
TGTGCCAGCAGCTTAGATTTGCGTCAGCCCCAGCATTTT
>TRBJ1-2|TRBV11-2|-|few
CASNPQVGYGYTF
TGTGCCAGCAACCCACAGGTCGGGTACGGCTACACCTTC
>TRBJ1-5|TRBV2|TRBD1|-
CASSQTGGSRQPQHF
TGTGCCAGCAGCCAGACAGGGGGGTCGCGTCAGCCCCAGCATTTT
>TRBJ2-1|TRBV7-3|TRBD2|-
CASSKLAGGGNEQFF
TGTGCCAGCAGCAAACTAGCGGGAGGGGGGAATGAGCAGTTCTTC
>TRBJ1-2|TRBV19|TRBD1|-
CASLAGTGFYGYTF
TGTGCCAGTTTGGCCGGGACAGGCTTCTATGGCTACACCTTC
>TRBJ2-1|TRBV14|-|-
CASSQVYRGSEQFF
TGTGCCAGCAGCCAAGTTTATCGGGGATCCGAGCAGTTCTTC
>TRBJ2-3|TRBV30|-|-
CAWRASWGGADTQYF
TGTGCCTGGAGGGCCAGTTGGGGGGGCGCAGATACGCAGTATTTT
>TRBJ2-3|TRBV10-1|TRBD2|-
CASWSSGSVGTDTQYF
TGCGCCAGCTGGAGTAGCGGGAGTGTAGGCACAGATACGCAGTATTTT
>TRBJ2-1|TRBV13|TRBD2|-
CASSPRTSGSYMDNEQFF
TGTGCCAGCAGCCCACGGACTAGCGGGAGTTATATGGACAATGAGCAGTTCTTC
>TRBJ2-5|TRBV5-1|-|-
CASSLGLDQETQYF
TGCGCCAGCAGCTTGGGACTAGACCAAGAGACCCAGTACTTC
>TRBJ2-1|TRBV28|TRBD2|few
CASSGASGGIFDNEQFF
TGTGCCAGCAGCGGGGCTAGCGGGGGTATTTTCGACAATGAGCAGTTCTTC
>TRBJ1-5|TRBV19|-|-
CASSIRRQSNQPQHF
TGTGCCAGTAGTATAAGGAGACAGAGCAATCAGCCCCAGCATTTT
>TRBJ2-5|TRBV15|TRBD1|many
CATSSPQGMAETQYF
TGTGCCACCAGCAGCCCACAGGGGATGGCGGAGACCCAGTACTTC
>TRBJ2-3|TRBV5-6|-|-
CASSLVTGTHNSDTQYF
TGTGCCAGCAGCTTGGTCACCGGGACTCACAATTCAGATACGCAGTATTTT
>TRBJ2-2|TRBV4-3|-|-
CASSQAAPARTGELFF
TGCGCCAGCAGCCAAGCCGCACCAGCGAGGACCGGGGAGCTGTTTTTT
>TRBJ2-5|TRBV19|-|-
CASRGGEASRGETQYF
TGTGCCAGTAGGGGCGGGGAGGCCTCCAGAGGCGAGACCCAGTACTTC
>TRBJ2-7|TRBV3-1/TRBV3-2|-|few
CASSQDLSPGYSYEQYF
TGTGCCAGCAGCCAAGATCTTTCACCGGGGTATAGCTACGAGCAGTACTTC
>TRBJ2-3|TRBV27|TRBD2|-
CASSLGLAPDTQYF
TGTGCCAGCAGTCTTGGACTAGCGCCAGATACGCAGTATTTT
>TRBJ2-2|TRBV7-3|TRBD2|-
CASSSGLAGNTGELFF
TGTGCCAGCAGCTCGGGACTAGCGGGGAACACCGGGGAGCTGTTTTTT
>TRBJ1-1|TRBV7-9|-|-
CASSRGVEAFF
TGTGCCAGCAGTAGGGGTGTAGAAGCTTTCTTT
>TRBJ2-7|TRBV2|-|-
CASSGHYEQYF
TGTGCCAGCAGTGGACACTACGAGCAGTACTTC
>TRBJ2-7|TRBV15|TRBD1|-
CATSKDRGLPREQYF
TGTGCCACCAGCAAGGACAGGGGCCTCCCTCGGGAGCAGTACTTC
>TRBJ2-3|TRBV10-2|TRBD1|-
CASRAGTVGDTQYF
TGCGCCAGCAGAGCTGGGACAGTAGGAGATACGCAGTATTTT
>TRBJ2-3|TRBV7-6|TRBD1|-
CASSVTGVGTDTQYF
TGTGCCAGCAGCGTGACAGGGGTTGGCACAGATACGCAGTATTTT
>TRBJ2-7|TRBV27|-|-
CASSPSDRVAYEQYF
TGTGCCAGCAGTCCCTCGGACAGAGTTGCCTACGAGCAGTACTTC
>TRBJ1-2|TRBV18|-|-
CASSPDGQTLNYGYTF
TGTGCCAGCTCACCGGACGGACAGACGTTGAACTATGGCTACACCTTC
>TRBJ1-6|TRBV6-5|TRBD1|-
CASSYSAGGRSPLHF
TGTGCCAGCAGTTACTCAGCAGGGGGCAGATCACCCCTCCACTTT
>TRBJ2-3|TRBV29-1|TRBD2|-
CSVQFHGGGGTDTQYF
TGCAGCGTACAGTTTCATGGCGGGGGTGGCACAGATACGCAGTATTTT
>TRBJ1-3|TRBV5-1|-|-
CASSPGHTLSGNTIYF
TGCGCCAGCAGCCCCGGACACACGCTATCTGGAAACACCATATATTTT
>TRBJ1-1|TRBV28|TRBD1|once
CASSLTGGGNTEAFF
TGTGCCAGCAGTTTGACAGGGGGTGGGAACACTGAAGCTTTCTTT
>TRBJ2-3|TRBV5-1|TRBD2|-
CASSLVSGGANTDTQYF
TGCGCCAGCAGCTTGGTCAGCGGGGGGGCCAACACAGATACGCAGTATTTT
>TRBJ1-5|TRBV9|TRBD1|-
CASSEGQGNNQPQHF
TGTGCCAGCAGCGAGGGACAGGGGAATAATCAGCCCCAGCATTTT
>TRBJ1-2|TRBV28|TRBD1|once
CASRPPGQGAGGYTF
TGTGCCAGCAGACCTCCAGGACAGGGGGCAGGTGGCTACACCTTC
>TRBJ1-2|TRBV2|-|-
CASVVQGDAGYTF
TGTGCCAGTGTAGTACAGGGAGATGCTGGCTACACCTTC
>TRBJ2-1|TRBV7-6|TRBD2|-
CASSTPGVSGGYNEQFF
TGTGCCAGCAGCACTCCCGGAGTGAGCGGGGGTTACAATGAGCAGTTCTTC
>TRBJ2-3|TRBV7-9|-|-
CASSFIVDTQYF
TGTGCCAGCAGCTTTATCGTGGATACGCAGTATTTT
>TRBJ2-7|TRBV27|TRBD1|-
CASSFGTGYPYEQYF
TGTGCCAGCAGTTTCGGGACAGGGTACCCCTACGAGCAGTACTTC
>TRBJ2-1|TRBV5-1|TRBD2|-
CASSLEVAGGGEQFF
TGCGCCAGCAGCTTGGAGGTGGCGGGAGGTGGGGAGCAGTTCTTC
>TRBJ2-5|TRBV5-1|-|-
CASSLGQAETQYF
TGCGCCAGCAGCTTGGGACAGGCAGAGACCCAGTACTTC
>TRBJ2-1|TRBV7-9|-|-
CASSLEGVGEQFF
TGTGCCAGCAGCTTAGAAGGGGTGGGAGAGCAGTTCTTC